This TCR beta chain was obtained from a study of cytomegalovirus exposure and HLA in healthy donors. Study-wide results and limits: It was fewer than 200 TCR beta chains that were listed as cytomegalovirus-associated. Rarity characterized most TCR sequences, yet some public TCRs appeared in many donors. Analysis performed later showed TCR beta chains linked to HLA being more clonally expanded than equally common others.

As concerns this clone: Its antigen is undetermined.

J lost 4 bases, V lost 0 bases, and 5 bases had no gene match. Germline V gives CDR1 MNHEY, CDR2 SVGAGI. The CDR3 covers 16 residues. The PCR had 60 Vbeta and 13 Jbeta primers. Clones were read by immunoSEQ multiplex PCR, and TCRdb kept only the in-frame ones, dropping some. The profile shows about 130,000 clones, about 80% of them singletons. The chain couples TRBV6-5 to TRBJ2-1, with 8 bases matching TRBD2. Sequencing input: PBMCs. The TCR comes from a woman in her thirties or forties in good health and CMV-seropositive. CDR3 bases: TGTGCCAGCAGTTACTCGTGGGCGGGAGGATACAATGAGCAGTTCTTC. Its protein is CASSYSWAGGYNEQFF.